This is a list of T cell receptor beta chains from one sample in a study of T cells of healthy individuals. TCRdb used MiXCR to reprocess the 5' RACE reads, holding one entry per CDR3 protein. The table shows approximately 58,000 distinct CDR3 sequences, with roughly 15% occurring only once. These receptors all stem from a human donor in good health. The CDR3 runs from the conserved cysteine through the conserved F or W. The order of the fields is clone size, D gene, J gene, V gene, CDR3 DNA, CDR3 protein. A D gene is named only where the DNA matches it firmly. Part of the rows lack a size; the others show once, few, many or a class for expanded clones.

>many|TRBD2|TRBJ2-5|TRBV10-3
TGTGCCATCAGTGAGTCGGACGGGACTAGAGGTTTGGAGACCCAGTACTTC
CAISESDGTRGLETQYF
>many|-|TRBJ2-7|TRBV18
TGTGCCAGCTCACCGGACTACCACGAGCAGTACTTC
CASSPDYHEQYF
>many|TRBD2|TRBJ2-3|TRBV7-2
TGTGCCAGCAGCCGACGGACTAGCGGGGGGGCCACAGATACGCAGTATTTT
CASSRRTSGGATDTQYF
>many|-|TRBJ2-5|TRBV5-4
TGTGCCAGCAGACCCAGGGATTTGGAGACCCAGTACTTC
CASRPRDLETQYF
>-|-|TRBJ2-7|TRBV27
TGTGCCAGCAGTTCCCACCTCGGGGGCGGGAGCCCACCCTACGAGCAGTACTTC
CASSSHLGGGSPPYEQYF
>few|-|TRBJ2-7|TRBV24-1
TGTGCCACCAGACCCCACGATGAGCAGTACTTC
CATRPHDEQYF
>-|TRBD2|TRBJ2-1|TRBV4-1
TGCGCCAGCAGCCATACTGGACTAGTTGGCCAAAATGAGCAGTTCTTC
CASSHTGLVGQNEQFF
>few|-|TRBJ1-2|TRBV20-1
TGCAGTGCTAGTCATCCAACTAACTATGGCTACACCTTC
CSASHPTNYGYTF
>-|TRBD1|TRBJ2-7|TRBV27
TGTGCCAGCAGGGCCCCGGGACAGGGCTCCTACGAGCAGTACTTC
CASRAPGQGSYEQYF
>-|-|TRBJ1-1|TRBV20-1
TGCAGTGCTAGAAGGTTCCAGTTCGGGACGAACACTGAAGCTTTCTTT
CSARRFQFGTNTEAFF
>-|TRBD1|TRBJ1-3|TRBV3-1
TGTGCCAGCAGCATACCCGGGACAGGAGTCTCTGGAAACACCATATATTTT
CASSIPGTGVSGNTIYF
>many|-|TRBJ2-3|TRBV5-5
TGTGCCAGCAGCTTGGTACTGGATACGCAGTATTTT
CASSLVLDTQYF
>-|-|TRBJ2-1|TRBV6-2/TRBV6-3
TGTGCCAGCAGTTCCCCGGTGGGGGCTCGTTACAATGAGCAGTTCTTC
CASSSPVGARYNEQFF
>few|TRBD2|TRBJ2-2|TRBV6-2/TRBV6-3
TGTGCCAGCACCCCGGGACTAGAAACCGGGGAGCTGTTTTTT
CASTPGLETGELFF
>many|TRBD1|TRBJ2-4|TRBV5-1
TGCGCCAGCAGTGAAGACAGGGTGAGGAACATTCAGTACTTC
CASSEDRVRNIQYF
>-|-|TRBJ2-4|TRBV4-3
TGCGCCAGCAGCCAAGATCAAGCGGGCAGAGGGGACATTCAGTACTTC
CASSQDQAGRGDIQYF
>-|-|TRBJ2-2|TRBV7-9
TGTGCCAGCAGCCACGATGGCAGGCTAGCGAGACGATCGAACACCGGGGAGCTGTTTTTT
CASSHDGRLARRSNTGELFF
>many|-|TRBJ1-1|TRBV6-6
TGTGCCAGCAGTTACTCTCAGGGGATCACTGAAGCTTTCTTT
CASSYSQGITEAFF
>many|TRBD1|TRBJ2-3|TRBV7-9
TGTGCCAGCAGCCGACAGGGGGCGCTTTCAGATACGCAGTATTTT
CASSRQGALSDTQYF
>-|-|TRBJ2-4|TRBV28
TGTGCCAGCAGTGAAACAGGGCGCATTCAGTACTTC
CASSETGRIQYF
>many|TRBD2|TRBJ2-7|TRBV29-1
TGCAGCGCCAAGACTAGCGGGGCGGGTTACGAGCAGTACTTC
CSAKTSGAGYEQYF
>few|-|TRBJ2-7|TRBV6-2/TRBV6-3
TGTGCCAGCAGTTATGGAGAGGAGCAGTACTTC
CASSYGEEQYF
>many|-|TRBJ1-4|TRBV9
TGTGCCAGCAGCGCAGGACACGCAACTAATGAAAAACTGTTTTTT
CASSAGHATNEKLFF
>-|-|TRBJ1-5|TRBV5-1
TGCGCCAGCAGCTTGGGATTGGAGAGCAGCAATCAGCCCCAGCATTTT
CASSLGLESSNQPQHF
>many|-|TRBJ2-5|TRBV6-1
TGTGCCAGCAGTGGAATGATAGGGTACCAAGAGACCCAGTACTTC
CASSGMIGYQETQYF
>many|-|TRBJ2-1|TRBV25-1
TGTGCCAGCACCTCAGGGGGGGATGAGCAGTTCTTC
CASTSGGDEQFF
>many|-|TRBJ2-5|TRBV5-5
TGTGCCAGCAGCTTTCGGGGGACCCAGTACTTC
CASSFRGTQYF
>many|-|TRBJ1-1|TRBV6-5
TGTGCCAGCAGTTACTCGTTGCCCAAGAGACAGAACACTGAAGCTTTCTTT
CASSYSLPKRQNTEAFF
>many|-|TRBJ2-1|TRBV2
TGTGCCAGCACGTTTAGGCAGAGCTCCTACAATGAGCAGTTCTTC
CASTFRQSSYNEQFF
>many|TRBD1|TRBJ1-2|TRBV24-1
TGTGCCACCAGTGACGACAGGGGCCCTTACCTGGGCTACACCTTC
CATSDDRGPYLGYTF
>large|-|TRBJ2-1|TRBV20-1
TGCAGTGCTGAGGAGGACTCCTACAATGAGCAGTTCTTC
CSAEEDSYNEQFF
>many|-|TRBJ1-1|TRBV5-1
TGCGCCAGCAGCGAGACTGTCACAGGAGTGAACACTGAAGCTTTCTTT
CASSETVTGVNTEAFF
>many|TRBD1|TRBJ1-5|TRBV29-1
TGCAGCGTCGTACTATGGGGCACAGGGGCGGAGGGCAATCAGCCCCAGCATTTT
CSVVLWGTGAEGNQPQHF
>few|-|TRBJ2-2|TRBV19
TGTGCCAGTAGGACAGCGAACACCGGGGAGCTGTTTTTT
CASRTANTGELFF
>few|-|TRBJ2-7|TRBV20-1
TGCAGTGCTAGACGCAGGGGATATGGCGAGCAGTACTTC
CSARRRGYGEQYF
>few|-|TRBJ2-3|TRBV4-1
TGCGCCAGCAAGACTAAGGGGGGACTCACAGATACGCAGTATTTT
CASKTKGGLTDTQYF
>many|TRBD1|TRBJ2-7|TRBV20-1
TGCAGTGCTGGTACCGGGACAGGGGGCCACGAGCAGTACTTC
CSAGTGTGGHEQYF
>-|TRBD2|TRBJ2-1|TRBV5-1
TGCGCCAGCAGCTTGAATAGCGGGCCCTACAATGAGCAGTTCTTC
CASSLNSGPYNEQFF
>many|TRBD1|TRBJ1-1|TRBV5-1
TGCGCCAGCAGCTCTTCCCGGGACAGGGTTACTGAAGCTTTCTTT
CASSSSRDRVTEAFF
>many|-|TRBJ1-5|TRBV13
TGTGCCAGCAGCTCCTCTCGTAAAAGGAGCAATCAGCCCCAGCATTTT
CASSSSRKRSNQPQHF
>many|TRBD1|TRBJ2-1|TRBV24-1
TGTGCCACCAGACAGGGGGCGGGAAATGAGCAGTTCTTC
CATRQGAGNEQFF
>many|-|TRBJ1-2|TRBV25-1
TGTGCCAGCAGTGAAATTCACAGCTACTATGGCTACACCTTC
CASSEIHSYYGYTF
>-|-|TRBJ2-3|TRBV30
TGTGCCTGGAGTAAGGGACAAAGCACAGATACGCAGTATTTT
CAWSKGQSTDTQYF
>-|-|TRBJ2-7|TRBV7-2
TGTGCCAGCAGCCCCTGGGTTCGGGGGGCCTGGAACTACGAGCAGTACTTC
CASSPWVRGAWNYEQYF
>many|-|TRBJ1-6|TRBV9
TGTGCCAGCAGCCCTCGGACAGTGAATTCACCCCTCCACTTT
CASSPRTVNSPLHF
>few|-|TRBJ1-2|TRBV10-3
TGTGCCATCGGGTCGAGCGGAGACAACTATGGCTACACCTTC
CAIGSSGDNYGYTF
>few|TRBD1|TRBJ2-3|TRBV29-1
TGCAGCGTTGAAGATTTGGGGAACAGGGGGCGAACAGATACGCAGTATTTT
CSVEDLGNRGRTDTQYF
>-|TRBD2|TRBJ2-1|TRBV5-6
TGTGCCAGCAGCTTGGCCGGGGTAGCGGGGGCCACTGAGCAGTTCTTC
CASSLAGVAGATEQFF
>-|TRBD2|TRBJ2-2|TRBV5-1
TGCGCCAGCAGCTTGGTGACTAGCGGAGACACCGGGGAGCTGTTTTTT
CASSLVTSGDTGELFF
>-|TRBD2|TRBJ2-3|TRBV4-2
TGTGCCAGCAGCCAAGATGACGGGAGGGCCGACGACACAGATACGCAGTATTTT
CASSQDDGRADDTDTQYF
>medium-sized|-|TRBJ2-3|TRBV29-1
TGCAGCTGCACGGTTGGGGATACGCAGTATTTT
CSCTVGDTQYF
>many|-|TRBJ2-3|TRBV6-5
TGTGCCAGCAGTTACTCCCGGCAGGGCGGCGATACGCAGTATTTT
CASSYSRQGGDTQYF
>many|-|TRBJ1-5|TRBV6-6
TGTGCCAGCAGTTACGGCAGGGGAATTAGCAATCAGCCCCAGCATTTT
CASSYGRGISNQPQHF